This T cell receptor beta chain was captured by sequencing in a study of cytomegalovirus exposure and HLA in healthy donors. About the study: About 85 million unique TCRs from HLA-typed donors were held in an early release of data.

General study points: Later work found that TCR association rates differed between HLA loci; DRB1 had the most and HLA-C the fewest.

Germline CDR1 is KGHSH and CDR2 is LQKENI. V was clipped by 5 bases and J by 3 bases; unmatched bases: 4. The CDR3 runs 14 residues. The PCR contained 60 Vbeta and 13 Jbeta primers. Clones were sequenced by immunoSEQ multiplex PCR, and TCRdb holds only the in-frame ones, with some missing. The sample holds about 76,000 clones, around 84% seen once. This clone showed up just once. Its antigen remains unidentified. The sequencing sample was made of PBMCs. V usage is TRBV18 and J usage is TRBJ1-2; 9 nucleotides align to TRBD1. The receptor was derived from a woman between 40 and 50 years old in good health and CMV-seropositive. The DNA for the CDR3 is TGTGCCAGCTCAAAGGGACAGGGTGACTATGGCTACACCTTC. Its translation is CASSKGQGDYGYTF.